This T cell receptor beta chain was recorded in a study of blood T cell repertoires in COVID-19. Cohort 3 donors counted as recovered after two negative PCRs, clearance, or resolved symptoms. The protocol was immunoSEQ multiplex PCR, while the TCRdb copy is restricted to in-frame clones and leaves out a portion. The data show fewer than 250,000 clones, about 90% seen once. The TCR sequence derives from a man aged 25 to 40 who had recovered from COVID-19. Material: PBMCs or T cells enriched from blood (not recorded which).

Written as DNA, the CDR3 is TGCAGCGTTGAAGATCAAGCGGGCGGGGGCGCGGACTATGGCTACACCTTC. Its translation is CSVEDQAGGGADYGYTF. V is TRBV29-1 and J is TRBJ1-2, with D possibly matching TRBD1 (6 bases). Trimming left V 0 bases short and J 3 bases short, with 20 bases between. Germline CDR1 is SQVTM and CDR2 is ANQGSEA. The CDR3 runs to 17 residues.